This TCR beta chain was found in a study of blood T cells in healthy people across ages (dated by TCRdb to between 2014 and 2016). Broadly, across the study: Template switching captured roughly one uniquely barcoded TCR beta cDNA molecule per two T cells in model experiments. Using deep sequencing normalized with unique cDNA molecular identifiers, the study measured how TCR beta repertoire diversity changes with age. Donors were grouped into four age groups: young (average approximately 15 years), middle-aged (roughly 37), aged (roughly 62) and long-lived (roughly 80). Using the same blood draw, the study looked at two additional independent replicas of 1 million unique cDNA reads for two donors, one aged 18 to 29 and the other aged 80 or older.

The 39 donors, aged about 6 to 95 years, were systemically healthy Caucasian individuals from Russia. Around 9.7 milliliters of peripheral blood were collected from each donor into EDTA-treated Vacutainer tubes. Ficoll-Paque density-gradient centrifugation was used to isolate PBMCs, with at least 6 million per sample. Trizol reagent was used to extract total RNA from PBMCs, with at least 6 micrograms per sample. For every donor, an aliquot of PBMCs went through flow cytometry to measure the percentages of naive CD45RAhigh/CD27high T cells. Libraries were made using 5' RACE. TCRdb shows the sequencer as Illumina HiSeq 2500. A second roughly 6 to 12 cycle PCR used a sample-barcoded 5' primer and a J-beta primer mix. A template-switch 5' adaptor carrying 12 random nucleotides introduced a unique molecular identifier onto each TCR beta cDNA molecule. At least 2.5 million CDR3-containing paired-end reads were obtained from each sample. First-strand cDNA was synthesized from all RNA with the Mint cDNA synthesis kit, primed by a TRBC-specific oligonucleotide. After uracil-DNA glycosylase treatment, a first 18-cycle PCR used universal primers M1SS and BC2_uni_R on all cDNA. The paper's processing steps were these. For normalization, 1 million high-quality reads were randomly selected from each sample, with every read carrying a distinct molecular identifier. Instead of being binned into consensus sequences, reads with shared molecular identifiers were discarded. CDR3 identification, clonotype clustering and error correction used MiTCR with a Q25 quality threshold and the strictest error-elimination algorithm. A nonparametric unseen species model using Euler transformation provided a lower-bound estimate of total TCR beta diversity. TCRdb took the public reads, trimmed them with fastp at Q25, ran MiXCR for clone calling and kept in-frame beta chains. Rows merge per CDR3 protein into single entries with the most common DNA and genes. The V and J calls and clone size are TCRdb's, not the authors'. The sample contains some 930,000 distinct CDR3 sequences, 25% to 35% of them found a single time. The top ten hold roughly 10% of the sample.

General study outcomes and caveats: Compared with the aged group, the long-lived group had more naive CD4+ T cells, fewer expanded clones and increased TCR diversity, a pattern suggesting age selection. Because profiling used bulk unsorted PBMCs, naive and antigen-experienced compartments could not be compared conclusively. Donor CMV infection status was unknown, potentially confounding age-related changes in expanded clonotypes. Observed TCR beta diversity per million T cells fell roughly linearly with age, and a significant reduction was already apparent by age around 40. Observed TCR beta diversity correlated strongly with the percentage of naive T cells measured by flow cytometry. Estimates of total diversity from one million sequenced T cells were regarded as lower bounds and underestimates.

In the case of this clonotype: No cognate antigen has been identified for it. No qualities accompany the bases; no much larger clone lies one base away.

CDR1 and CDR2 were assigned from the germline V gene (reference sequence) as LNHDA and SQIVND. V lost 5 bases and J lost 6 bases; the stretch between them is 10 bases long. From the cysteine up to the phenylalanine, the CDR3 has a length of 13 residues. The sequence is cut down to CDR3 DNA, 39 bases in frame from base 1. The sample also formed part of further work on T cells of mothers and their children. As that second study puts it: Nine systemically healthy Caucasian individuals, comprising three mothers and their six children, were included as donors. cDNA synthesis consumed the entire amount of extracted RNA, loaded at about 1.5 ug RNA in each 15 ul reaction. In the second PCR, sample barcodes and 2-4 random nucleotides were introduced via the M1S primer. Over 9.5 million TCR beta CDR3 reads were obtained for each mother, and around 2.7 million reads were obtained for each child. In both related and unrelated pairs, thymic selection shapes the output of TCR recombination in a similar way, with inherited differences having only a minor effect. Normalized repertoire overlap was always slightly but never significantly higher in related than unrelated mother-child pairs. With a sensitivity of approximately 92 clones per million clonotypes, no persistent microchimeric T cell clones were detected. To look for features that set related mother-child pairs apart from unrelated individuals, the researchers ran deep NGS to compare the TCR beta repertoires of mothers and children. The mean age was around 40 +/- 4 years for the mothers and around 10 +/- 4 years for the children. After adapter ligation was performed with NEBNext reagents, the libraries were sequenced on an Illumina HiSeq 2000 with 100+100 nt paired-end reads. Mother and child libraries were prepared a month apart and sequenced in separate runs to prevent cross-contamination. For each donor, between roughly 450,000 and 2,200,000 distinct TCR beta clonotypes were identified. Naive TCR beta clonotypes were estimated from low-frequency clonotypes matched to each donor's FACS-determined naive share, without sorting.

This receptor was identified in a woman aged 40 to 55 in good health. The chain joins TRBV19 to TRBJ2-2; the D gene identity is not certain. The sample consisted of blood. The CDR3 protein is CASSSKGAGELFF. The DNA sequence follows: TGTGCCAGTAGTTCAAAGGGCGCCGGGGAGCTGTTTTTT. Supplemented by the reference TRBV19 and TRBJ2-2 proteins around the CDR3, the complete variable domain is DGGITQSPKYLFRKEGQNVTLSCEQNLNHDAMYWYRQDPGQGLRLIYYSQIVNDFQKGDIAEGYSVSREKKESFPLTVTSAQKNPTAFYLCASSSKGAGELFFGEGSRLTVL.